This TCR beta chain was observed in a study of PD-1 blockade in classical Hodgkin lymphoma. Per germline, CDR1 SNHLY and CDR2 FYNNEI. This CDR3 region has 16 residues. J was trimmed by 4 bases and V by 8 bases; bases with no gene match: 11. Each of the patients experienced relapse following autologous stem cell transplantation, and their brentuximab vedotin exposure differed. General study points: Patients excluded were those beginning nivolumab under 1 year after ASCT. It was CD4+ TCR diversity, not CD8+, that rose significantly by C4D1. Baseline diversity was lower in partial responders and progressors than complete responders.

Worth noting for this clone: Its cognate antigen is unknown.

Sequencing was performed with immunoSEQ multiplex PCR; in TCRdb, only in-frame clones are kept and a portion is missing. This table has roughly 47,000 clones, over 70% appearing once. The rearrangement links TRBV2 to TRBJ1-2; TRBD1 matches 12 bases. The TCR was taken from a human donor with classical Hodgkin lymphoma. Sample: peripheral blood mononuclear cells (PBMCs), taken before the second cycle of nivolumab. The CDR3 spells CASPRGDRGLAYGYTF. DNA for the CDR3: TGTGCCAGCCCTCGGGGGGACAGGGGGCTAGCCTATGGCTACACCTTC.